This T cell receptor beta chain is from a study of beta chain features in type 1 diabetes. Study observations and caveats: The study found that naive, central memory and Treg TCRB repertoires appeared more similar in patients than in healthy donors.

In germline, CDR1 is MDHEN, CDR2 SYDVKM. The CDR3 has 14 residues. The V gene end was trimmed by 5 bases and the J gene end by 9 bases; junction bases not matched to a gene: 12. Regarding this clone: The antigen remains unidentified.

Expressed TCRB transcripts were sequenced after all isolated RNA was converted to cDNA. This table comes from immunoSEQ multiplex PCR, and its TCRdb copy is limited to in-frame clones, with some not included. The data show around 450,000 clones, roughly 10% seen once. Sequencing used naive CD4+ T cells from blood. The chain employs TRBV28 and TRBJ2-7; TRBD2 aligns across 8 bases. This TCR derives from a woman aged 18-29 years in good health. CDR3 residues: CASSTNPRTSGQYV. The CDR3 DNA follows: TGTGCCAGCAGTACAAACCCACGAACTAGCGGGCAGTACGTC.